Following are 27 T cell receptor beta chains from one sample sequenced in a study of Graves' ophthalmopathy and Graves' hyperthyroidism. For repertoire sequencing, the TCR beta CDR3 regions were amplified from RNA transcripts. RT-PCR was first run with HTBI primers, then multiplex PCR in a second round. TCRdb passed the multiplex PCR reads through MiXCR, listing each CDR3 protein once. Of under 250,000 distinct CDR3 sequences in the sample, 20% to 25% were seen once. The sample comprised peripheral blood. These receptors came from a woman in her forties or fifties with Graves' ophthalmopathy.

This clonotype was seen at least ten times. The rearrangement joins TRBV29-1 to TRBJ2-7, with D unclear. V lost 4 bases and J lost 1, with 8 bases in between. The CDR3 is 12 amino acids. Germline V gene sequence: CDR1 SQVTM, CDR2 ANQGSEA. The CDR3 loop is CSVAVTSYEQYF. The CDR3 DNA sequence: TGCAGCGTTGCAGTCACTTCCTACGAGCAGTACTTC.

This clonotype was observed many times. Here the CDR3 reads CASITGTISGANVLTF. The CDR3 DNA reads TGTGCCAGCATTACAGGCACGATCTCTGGGGCCAACGTCCTGACTTTC. J is TRBJ2-6 and V is TRBV6-2 or TRBV6-3; a weak D match, TRBD1 (5 bases). V lost 7 bases and J 0 bases, leaving 13 bases between the germline ends. The CDR3 covers 16 residues. The germline CDR1 and CDR2 sequences are MNHEY and SVGEGT.

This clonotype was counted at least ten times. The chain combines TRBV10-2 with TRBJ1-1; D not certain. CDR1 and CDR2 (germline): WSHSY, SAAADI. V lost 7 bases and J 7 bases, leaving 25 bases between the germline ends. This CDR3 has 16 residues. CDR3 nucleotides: TGCGCCAGCACTGATGGAAGATCCAGTGCTGTAAGTGAAGCTTTCTTT. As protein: CASTDGRSSAVSEAFF.

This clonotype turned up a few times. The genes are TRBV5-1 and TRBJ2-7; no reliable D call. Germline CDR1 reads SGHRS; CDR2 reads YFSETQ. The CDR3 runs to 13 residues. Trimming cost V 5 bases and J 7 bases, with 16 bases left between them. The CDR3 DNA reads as TGCGCCAGCAGATACGACCCCGCCGGGGAGCAGTACTTC. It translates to CASRYDPAGEQYF.

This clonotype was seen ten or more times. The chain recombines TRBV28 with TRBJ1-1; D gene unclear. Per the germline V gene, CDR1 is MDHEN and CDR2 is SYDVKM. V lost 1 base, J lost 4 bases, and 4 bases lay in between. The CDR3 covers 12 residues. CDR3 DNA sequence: TGTGCCAGCAGTTTATCCTTCACTGAAGCTTTCTTT. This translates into CASSLSFTEAFF.

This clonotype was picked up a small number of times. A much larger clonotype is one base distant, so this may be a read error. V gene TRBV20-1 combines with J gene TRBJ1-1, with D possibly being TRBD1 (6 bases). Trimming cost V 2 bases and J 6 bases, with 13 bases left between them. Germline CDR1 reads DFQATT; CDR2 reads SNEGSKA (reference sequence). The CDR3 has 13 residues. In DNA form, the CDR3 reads TGCAGTGCTAGAAGGGTCAGGGGTTCTGAAGCTTTCTTT. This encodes CSARRVRGSEAFF.

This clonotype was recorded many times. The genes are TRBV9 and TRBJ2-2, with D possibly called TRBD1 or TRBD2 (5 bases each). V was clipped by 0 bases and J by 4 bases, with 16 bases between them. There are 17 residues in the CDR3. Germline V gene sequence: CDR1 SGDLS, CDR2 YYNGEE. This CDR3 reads CASSVGKGRDLTGELFF. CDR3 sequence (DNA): TGTGCCAGCAGCGTAGGAAAGGGCAGGGACCTCACCGGGGAGCTGTTTTTT.

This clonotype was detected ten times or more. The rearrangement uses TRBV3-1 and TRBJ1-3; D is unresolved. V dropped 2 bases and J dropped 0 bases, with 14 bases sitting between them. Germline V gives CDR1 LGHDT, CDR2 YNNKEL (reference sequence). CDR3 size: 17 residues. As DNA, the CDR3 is TGTGCCAGCAGCCAAATATTACAGACGTCCTCTGGAAACACCATATATTTT. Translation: CASSQILQTSSGNTIYF.

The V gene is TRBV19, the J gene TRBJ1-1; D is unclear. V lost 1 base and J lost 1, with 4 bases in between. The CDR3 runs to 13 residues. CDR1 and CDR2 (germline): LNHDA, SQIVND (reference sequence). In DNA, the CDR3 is TGTGCCAGTAGTATAGTAGAGAACACTGAAGCTTTCTTT. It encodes CASSIVENTEAFF.

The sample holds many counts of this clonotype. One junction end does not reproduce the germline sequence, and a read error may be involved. The CDR3 protein is CASSSGGGRQETQYF. In DNA, the CDR3 is TGTGCTAGCAGCTCCGGTGGGGGAAGGCAAGAGACCCAGTACTTC. The chain joins TRBV7-7 to TRBJ2-5; D may correspond to TRBD1 or TRBD2 (5 bases each). Per the germline V gene, CDR1 is SSHAT and CDR2 is FNYEAQ (reference sequence). The CDR3 sequence is 15 residues long.

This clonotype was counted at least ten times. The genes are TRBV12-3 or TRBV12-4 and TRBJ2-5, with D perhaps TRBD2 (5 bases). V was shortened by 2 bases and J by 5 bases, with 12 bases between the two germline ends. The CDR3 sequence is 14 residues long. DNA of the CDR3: TGTGCCAGCAGTTTACACGGGGAAGGGGAGACCCAGTACTTC. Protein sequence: CASSLHGEGETQYF.

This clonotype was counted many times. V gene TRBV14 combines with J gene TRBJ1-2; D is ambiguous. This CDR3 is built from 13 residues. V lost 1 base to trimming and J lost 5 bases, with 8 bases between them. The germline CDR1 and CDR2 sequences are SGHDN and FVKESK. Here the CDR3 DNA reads TGTGCCAGCAGCCAAGTTCGGATTTATGGCTACACCTTC. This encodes CASSQVRIYGYTF.

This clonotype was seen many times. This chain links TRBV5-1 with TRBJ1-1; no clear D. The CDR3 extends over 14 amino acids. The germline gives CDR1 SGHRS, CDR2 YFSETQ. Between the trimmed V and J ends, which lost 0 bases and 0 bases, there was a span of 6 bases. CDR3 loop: CASSLGLLNTEAFF. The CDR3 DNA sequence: TGCGCCAGCAGCTTGGGACTCCTGAACACTGAAGCTTTCTTT.

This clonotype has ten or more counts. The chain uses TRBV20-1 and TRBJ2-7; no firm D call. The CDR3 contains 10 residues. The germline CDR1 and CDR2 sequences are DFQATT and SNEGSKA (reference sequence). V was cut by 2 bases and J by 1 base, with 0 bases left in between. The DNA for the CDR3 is TGCAGTGCTAGATCCTACGAGCAGTACTTC. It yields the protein CSARSYEQYF.

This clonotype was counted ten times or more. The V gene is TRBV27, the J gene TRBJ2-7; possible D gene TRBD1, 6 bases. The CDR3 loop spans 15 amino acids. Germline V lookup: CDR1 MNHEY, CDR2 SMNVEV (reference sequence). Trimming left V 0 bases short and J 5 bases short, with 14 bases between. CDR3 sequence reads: CASSLSGQGMDEQYF. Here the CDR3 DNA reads TGTGCCAGCAGTTTATCGGGCCAGGGGATGGACGAGCAGTACTTC.

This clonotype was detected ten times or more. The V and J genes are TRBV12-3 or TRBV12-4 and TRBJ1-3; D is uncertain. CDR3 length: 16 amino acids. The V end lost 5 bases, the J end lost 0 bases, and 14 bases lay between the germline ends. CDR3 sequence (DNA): TGTGCCAGCAGTCGGACCACAGCCTACTCTGGAAACACCATATATTTT. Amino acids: CASSRTTAYSGNTIYF.

CDR3 coding DNA: TGCAGTGCTAGTCGCCAGGGGTTCAGGGCCGGGGAGCTGTTTTTT. It specifies CSASRQGFRAGELFF. The chain combines TRBV20-1 with TRBJ2-2; tentatively, D is TRBD1 (6 bases). Germline CDR1 reads DFQATT; CDR2 reads SNEGSKA (reference sequence). The CDR3 has 15 amino acids. With 3 bases removed from V and 6 bases from J, the gap between germline ends came to 17 bases.

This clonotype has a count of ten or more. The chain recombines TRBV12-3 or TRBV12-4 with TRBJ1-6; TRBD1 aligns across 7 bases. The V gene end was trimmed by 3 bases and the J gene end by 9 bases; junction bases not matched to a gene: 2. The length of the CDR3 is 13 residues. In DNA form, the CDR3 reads TGTGCCAGCAGTTTGGGGACAGCTTCACCCCTCCACTTT. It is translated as CASSLGTASPLHF.

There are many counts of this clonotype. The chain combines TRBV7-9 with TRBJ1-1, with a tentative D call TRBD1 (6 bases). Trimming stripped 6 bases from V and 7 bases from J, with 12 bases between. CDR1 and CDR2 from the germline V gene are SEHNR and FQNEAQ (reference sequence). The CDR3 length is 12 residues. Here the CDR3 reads CASSSQGLEAFF. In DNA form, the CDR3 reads TGTGCCAGCAGTTCACAGGGTCTTGAAGCTTTCTTT.

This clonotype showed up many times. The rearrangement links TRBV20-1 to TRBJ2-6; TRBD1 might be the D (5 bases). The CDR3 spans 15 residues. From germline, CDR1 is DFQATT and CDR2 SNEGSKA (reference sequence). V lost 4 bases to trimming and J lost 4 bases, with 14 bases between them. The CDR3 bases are TGCAGTGCTACCGACAGCCTGTGGGGGGCCAACGTCCTGACTTTC. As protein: CSATDSLWGANVLTF.

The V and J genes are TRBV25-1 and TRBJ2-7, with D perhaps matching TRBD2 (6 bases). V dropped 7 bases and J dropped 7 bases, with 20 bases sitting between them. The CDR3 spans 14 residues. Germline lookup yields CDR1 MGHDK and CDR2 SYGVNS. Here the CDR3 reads CASTPRGASREQYF. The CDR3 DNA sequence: TGTGCCAGCACTCCACGCGGGGCCAGCAGAGAGCAGTACTTC.

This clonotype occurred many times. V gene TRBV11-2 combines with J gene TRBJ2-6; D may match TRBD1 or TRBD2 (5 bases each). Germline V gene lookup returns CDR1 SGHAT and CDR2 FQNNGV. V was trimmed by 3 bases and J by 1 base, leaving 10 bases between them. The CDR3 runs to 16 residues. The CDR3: CASSFGDRSGANVLTF. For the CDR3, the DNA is TGTGCCAGCAGCTTTGGGGACCGGTCTGGGGCCAACGTCCTGACTTTC.

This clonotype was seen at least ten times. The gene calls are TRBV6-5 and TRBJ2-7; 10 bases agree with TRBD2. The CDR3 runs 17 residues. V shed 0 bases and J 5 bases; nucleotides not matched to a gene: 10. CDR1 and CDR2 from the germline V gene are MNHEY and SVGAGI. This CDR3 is CASSYSGTSAPRDEQYF. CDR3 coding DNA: TGTGCCAGCAGTTACTCCGGGACTAGCGCTCCCCGCGACGAGCAGTACTTC.

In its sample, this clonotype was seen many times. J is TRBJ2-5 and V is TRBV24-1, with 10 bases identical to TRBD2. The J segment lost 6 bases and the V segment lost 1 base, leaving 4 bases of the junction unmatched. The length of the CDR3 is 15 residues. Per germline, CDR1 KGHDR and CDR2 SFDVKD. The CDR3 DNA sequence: TGTGCCACCAGTGATTTTGCTAGCGGGAGTCAGACCCAGTACTTC. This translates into CATSDFASGSQTQYF.

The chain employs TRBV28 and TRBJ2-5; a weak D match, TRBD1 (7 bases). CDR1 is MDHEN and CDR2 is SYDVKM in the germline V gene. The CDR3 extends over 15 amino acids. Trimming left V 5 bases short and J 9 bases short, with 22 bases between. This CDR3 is CASSPGLRGPAAQYF. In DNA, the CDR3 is TGTGCCAGCAGTCCCGGACTAAGGGGGCCTGCGGCCCAGTACTTC.

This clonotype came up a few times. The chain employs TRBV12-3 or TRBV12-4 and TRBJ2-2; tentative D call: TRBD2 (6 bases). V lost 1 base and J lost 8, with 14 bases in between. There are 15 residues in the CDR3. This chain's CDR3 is CASSLVGGGPGELFF. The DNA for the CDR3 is TGTGCCAGCAGTTTAGTCGGGGGAGGTCCGGGGGAGCTGTTTTTT.

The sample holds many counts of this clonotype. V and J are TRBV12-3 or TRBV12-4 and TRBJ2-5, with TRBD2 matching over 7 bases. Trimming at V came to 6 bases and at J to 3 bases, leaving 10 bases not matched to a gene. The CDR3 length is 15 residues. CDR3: CASSPRGGAEETQYF. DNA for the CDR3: TGTGCCAGCAGCCCTCGGGGAGGGGCTGAAGAGACCCAGTACTTC.